Listed here are 24 T cell receptor beta chains from one sample, sequenced in a study of early T cells in non-severe SARS-CoV-2 infection. From the 5' RACE reads, TCRdb called clonotypes with MiXCR, one entry per CDR3 protein. The data contain tens of thousands of distinct CDR3 sequences, roughly a tenth of them singletons. The sequenced sample consisted of whole blood. Receptor source: an adult who was a healthcare worker with PCR-confirmed SARS-CoV-2 infection or an uninfected control (not recorded which).

The CDR3 nucleotides read TGCAGCACACAGGGCTTCGGAACTTTCTTT. Translated: CSTQGFGTFF. The chain links TRBV29-1 to TRBJ1-1; D might be TRBD1 (6 bases). CDR1 is SQVTM, CDR2 ANQGSEA, per germline. CDR3 length equals 10 residues. V lost 8 bases, J lost 12 bases, and 16 bases lay in between.

The chain recombines TRBV10-3 with TRBJ2-6, with 7 bases that match TRBD1. V lost 4 bases and J lost 0; bases outside the gene matches: 3. Per germline, CDR1 ENHRY and CDR2 SYGVKD. The CDR3 spans 16 residues. In DNA form, the CDR3 reads TGTGCCATCAGTGGGGACAGACCCTCTGGGGCCAACGTCCTGACTTTC. Its translation: CAISGDRPSGANVLTF.

The chain employs TRBV13 and TRBJ1-2, with a weak D call TRBD1 (5 bases). CDR1 is PRHDT, CDR2 FYEKMQ, per germline (reference sequence). This CDR3 spans 11 amino acids. Trimming removed 4 bases at V and 9 bases at J, with 9 bases between. The CDR3 bases are TGTGCCAGCAGCTCGGACATAAGCTACACCTTC. This encodes CASSSDISYTF.

This chain uses TRBV11-2 with TRBJ2-7; D may be TRBD2 (6 bases). The CDR3 is 15 residues long. The V end lost 5 bases, the J end lost 0 bases, and 14 bases lay between the germline ends. CDR1 and CDR2 (germline): SGHAT, FQNNGV. CDR3 in DNA: TGTGCCAGCAGCCCTCAGACCGGGGGCTCCTACGAGCAGTACTTC. Its protein is CASSPQTGGSYEQYF.

This clonotype appeared a few times. This sequence joins TRBV2 and TRBJ2-7, with 9 positions matching TRBD2. The germline V gene has CDR1 SNHLY and CDR2 FYNNEI. This CDR3 has 14 amino acids. V shed 7 bases and J 0 bases; nucleotides not matched to a gene: 4. The CDR3 here is CASNRAGGSYEQYF. The DNA for the CDR3 is TGTGCCAGCAACCGAGCGGGAGGCTCCTACGAGCAGTACTTC.

This clonotype was recorded many times. The V gene is TRBV6-2 or TRBV6-3, the J gene TRBJ1-2; 11 bases match TRBD1. Germline loops: CDR1 MNHEY, CDR2 SVGEGT. The CDR3 length is 14 residues. The trim removed 8 bases at V and 4 bases at J, leaving 6 bases unmatched. The DNA for the CDR3 is TGTGCCAGCTCCCGGGACAGGGGGTTCTATGGCTACACCTTC. Translation: CASSRDRGFYGYTF.

This clonotype has more than one count but fewer than ten. This chain joins TRBV11-2 and TRBJ2-1; 11 bases map to TRBD2. Germline lookup yields CDR1 SGHAT and CDR2 FQNNGV. J gave up 7 bases and V 7 bases, and 9 bases lay outside the gene matches. The CDR3 spans 15 residues. Written as DNA, the CDR3 is TGTGCCAGCACCCTCTTCACTAGCGGGGGTAATGAGCAGTTCTTC. It specifies CASTLFTSGGNEQFF.

This clonotype was detected many times. CDR3 loop: CASNLWTANGSPLHF. The CDR3 nucleotides read TGTGCCAGCAACTTATGGACAGCTAATGGTTCACCCCTCCACTTT. The chain is built from TRBV6-1 and TRBJ1-6; D may be TRBD1 (6 bases). Trimming removed 7 bases at V and 9 bases at J, with 19 bases between. CDR3 length equals 15 residues. Germline CDR1 reads MNHNS; CDR2 reads SASEGT.

This clonotype was counted between two and nine times. The rearrangement joins TRBV20-1 to TRBJ2-3; 10 positions agree with TRBD2. This CDR3 has 15 amino acids. The V gene's germline CDR1 is DFQATT and CDR2 SNEGSKA (reference sequence). With 0 bases clipped from V and 3 bases from J, the junction kept 3 bases outside the gene matches. The CDR3 reads CSARDVAGGTDTQYF. The CDR3, as DNA: TGCAGTGCTAGAGACGTAGCGGGAGGAACAGATACGCAGTATTTT.

This chain connects TRBV3-1 to TRBJ1-1; possibly TRBD1 for D (5 bases). The CDR3 is 15 amino acids. V was clipped by 0 bases and J by 9 bases, with 17 bases between them. Germline V gives CDR1 LGHDT, CDR2 YNNKEL (reference sequence). CDR3 residues: CASSQEIGAGQKAFF. The CDR3 DNA is TGTGCCAGCAGCCAAGAAATCGGGGCGGGGCAGAAAGCTTTCTTT.

This clonotype occurred many times. The chain couples TRBV27 to TRBJ1-1; no definite D call. CDR3 length: 13 residues. With 8 bases removed from V and 0 bases from J, the gap between germline ends came to 10 bases. The germline CDR1 and CDR2 sequences are MNHEY and SMNVEV (reference sequence). CDR3 bases: TGTGCCAGCGGCTTTACAGTGAACACTGAAGCTTTCTTT. Translated, it gives CASGFTVNTEAFF.

This clonotype was recorded many times. The rearrangement joins TRBV2 to TRBJ2-7, with D tentatively TRBD2 (5 bases). V lost 8 bases and J 2 bases, leaving 19 bases between the germline ends. The CDR3 covers 15 residues. Germline V lookup: CDR1 SNHLY, CDR2 FYNNEI. The CDR3 sequence: CASGGLDRATYEQYF. Written as DNA, the CDR3 is TGTGCCAGCGGAGGACTCGACCGGGCGACCTACGAGCAGTACTTC.

This clonotype was found a few times. The CDR3 loop is CASSPRLSYEQYF. CDR3 nucleotide sequence: TGTGCCAGCAGTCCCCGACTCTCCTACGAGCAGTACTTC. The rearrangement links TRBV28 to TRBJ2-7; no clear D gene. V was trimmed by 5 bases and J by 0 bases, leaving 8 bases between them. The CDR3 sequence is 13 residues long. Germline V gene lookup returns CDR1 MDHEN and CDR2 SYDVKM.

In this sample, this clonotype turned up a few times. The chain couples TRBV18 to TRBJ1-2; D unresolved. Germline V gives CDR1 KGHSH, CDR2 LQKENI. Trimming took off 4 bases at V and 5 bases at J, with 17 bases between the two ends. CDR3 length: 15 amino acids. CDR3 nucleotide sequence: TGTGCCAGCTCACGGCCACAGACCACTATATATGGCTACACCTTC. Translated, it gives CASSRPQTTIYGYTF.

This clonotype has a handful of counts. The gene calls are TRBV4-2 and TRBJ1-1; a weak D match, TRBD1 (6 bases). The CDR3 contains 14 residues. With 3 bases removed from V and 6 bases from J, the gap between germline ends came to 14 bases. Germline CDR1 is LGHNA and CDR2 is YNFKEQ. The CDR3 sequence is CASSHPAEGAEAFF. In DNA, the CDR3 is TGTGCCAGCAGCCACCCGGCAGAGGGGGCTGAAGCTTTCTTT.

Concerning this clonotype itself: Given a much more abundant clone one base away, this may be a read error. V gene TRBV18 combines with J gene TRBJ1-2, with TRBD1 matching over 7 bases. CDR1 and CDR2 (germline): KGHSH, LQKENI. This CDR3 is built from 14 residues. CDR3 sequence reads: CASSPGAGTDGHTF. CDR3 coding DNA: TGTGCCAGCTCACCGGGAGCCGGGACAGATGGCCACACCTTC. Full variable domain (remainder filled in from reference TRBV18 and TRBJ1-2): NAGVMQNPRHLVRRRGQEARLRCSPMKGHSHVYWYRQLPEEGLKFMVYLQKENIIDESGMPKERFSAEFPKEGPSILRIQQVVRGDSAAYFCASSPGAGTDGHTFGSGTRLTVV.

The J gene is TRBJ2-7, the V gene TRBV20-1; maybe TRBD1 (5 bases). CDR1 and CDR2 from the germline V gene are DFQATT and SNEGSKA (reference sequence). The CDR3 length is 11 residues. CDR3 nucleotide sequence: TGCAGCGTATCAGGGCAATACGAGCAGTACTTC. Amino acids: CSVSGQYEQYF.

The genes are TRBV7-9 and TRBJ1-6; D ambiguous. Trimming removed 5 bases at V and 11 bases at J, with 10 bases between. The CDR3 length is 12 residues. Germline V gene data show CDR1 as SEHNR and CDR2 as FQNEAQ (reference sequence). The CDR3 DNA reads TGTGCCAGCAGCCTGGACGGGGCACCCCTCCACTTT. Encoded protein: CASSLDGAPLHF. Full variable domain (remainder filled in from reference TRBV7-9 and TRBJ1-6): DTGVSQNPRHKITKRGQNVTFRCDPISEHNRLYWYRQTLGQGPEFLTYFQNEAQLEKSRLLSDRFSAERPKGSFSTLEIQRTEQGDSAMYLCASSLDGAPLHFGNGTRLTVT.

A few counts support this clonotype. This chain connects TRBV14 to TRBJ1-6; D is perhaps TRBD1 (5 bases). The CDR3 consists of 14 residues. Looked up from germline, CDR1 is SGHDN and CDR2 is FVKESK. Trimming removed 0 bases at V and 10 bases at J, with 10 bases between. The CDR3 coding sequence is TGTGCCAGCAGCCAAGATCAGGGCCTGTCACCCCTCCACTTT. This translates into CASSQDQGLSPLHF. The complete variable domain, with remaining parts taken from reference TRBV14 and TRBJ1-6, reads EAGVTQFPSHSVIEKGQTVTLRCDPISGHDNLYWYRRVMGKEIKFLLHFVKESKQDESGMPNNRFLAERTGGTYSTLKVQPAELEDSGVYFCASSQDQGLSPLHFGNGTRLTVT.

This clonotype was detected many times. This rearrangement joins TRBV7-3 to TRBJ1-1; maybe TRBD1 (5 bases). The CDR3 contains 15 residues. Trimming shortened V by 5 bases and J by 2 bases, and 15 bases separated the two germline ends. Germline assignment: CDR1 SGHTA and CDR2 FQGTGA. The CDR3 protein is CASSRNGRGNTEAFF. The CDR3 nucleotides are TGTGCCAGCAGCCGCAACGGACGGGGCAACACTGAAGCTTTCTTT.

There are a few counts of this clonotype. The V call is TRBV4-2, the J call TRBJ1-1, with TRBD1 identical over 8 bases. This CDR3 is 15 amino acids long. Per the germline V gene, CDR1 is LGHNA and CDR2 is YNFKEQ. The V segment lost 4 bases and the J segment 5 bases; nucleotides outside the gene matches: 9. CDR3 protein: CASSPRAGGETEAFF. The CDR3 DNA is TGTGCCAGCAGCCCACGGGCAGGGGGCGAAACTGAAGCTTTCTTT.

In this sample, this clonotype turned up many times. The rearrangement joins TRBV5-8 to TRBJ1-2; D is undetermined. CDR3 length: 14 residues. Trimming shortened V by 1 base and J by 1 base, and 8 bases separated the two germline ends. The V gene's germline CDR1 is SGHTS and CDR2 YDEGEE. Here the CDR3 reads CASSLNRDNYGYTF. The CDR3 DNA is TGTGCCAGCAGCTTGAATAGGGATAACTATGGCTACACCTTC.

This clonotype was counted many times. The chain is built from TRBV20-1 and TRBJ2-7; a possible D gene is TRBD2 (6 bases). The CDR3 is made up of 13 amino acids. CDR1 is DFQATT and CDR2 is SNEGSKA in the germline V gene (reference sequence). Trimming cost V 6 bases and J 2 bases, with 14 bases left between them. CDR3 coding DNA: TGCAGTGCAAACCGCGGGACCCCCTACGAGCAGTACTTC. Its translation: CSANRGTPYEQYF.

This clonotype was seen many times. The chain employs TRBV7-9 and TRBJ2-2; D is unclear. Between the trimmed V and J ends, which lost 8 bases and 4 bases, there was a span of 14 bases. From germline, CDR1 is SEHNR and CDR2 FQNEAQ (reference sequence). The length of the CDR3 is 14 residues. This chain's CDR3 is CASGGWGGTGELFF. CDR3 sequence (DNA): TGTGCCAGCGGCGGATGGGGTGGCACCGGGGAGCTGTTTTTT.